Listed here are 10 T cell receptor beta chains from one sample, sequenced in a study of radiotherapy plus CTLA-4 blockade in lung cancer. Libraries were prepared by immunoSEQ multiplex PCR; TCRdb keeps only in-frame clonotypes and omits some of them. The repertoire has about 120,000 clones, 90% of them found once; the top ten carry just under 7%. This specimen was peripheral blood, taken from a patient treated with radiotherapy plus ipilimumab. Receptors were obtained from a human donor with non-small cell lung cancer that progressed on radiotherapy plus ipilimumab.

CDR3 nucleotide sequence: TGCGCCAGCAGCTTGGCCGGGCGGGAGGGCTCGTATGAGCAGTTCTTC. Residues: CASSLAGREGSYEQFF. The genes are TRBV5-1 and TRBJ2-1, with TRBD2 matching over 9 bases. Germline lookup yields CDR1 SGHRS and CDR2 YFSETQ. This CDR3 is built from 16 residues. V trimming: 0 bases; J trimming: 8 bases; junction bases outside the gene matches: 9.

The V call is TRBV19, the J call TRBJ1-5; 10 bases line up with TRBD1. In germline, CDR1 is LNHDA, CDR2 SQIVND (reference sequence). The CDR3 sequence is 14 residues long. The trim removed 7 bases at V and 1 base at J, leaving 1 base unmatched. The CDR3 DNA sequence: TGTGCCAGTATGGGACAGGGGAGCAATCAGCCCCAGCATTTT. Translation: CASMGQGSNQPQHF.

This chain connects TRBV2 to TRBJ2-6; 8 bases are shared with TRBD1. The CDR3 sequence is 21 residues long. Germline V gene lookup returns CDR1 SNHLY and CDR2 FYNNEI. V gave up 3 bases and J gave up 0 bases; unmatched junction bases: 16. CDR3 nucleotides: TGTGCCAGCAGTGACCGGGACAGGCCAACAGTGTCGAGCTCTGGGGCCAACGTCCTGACTTTC. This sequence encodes CASSDRDRPTVSSSGANVLTF.

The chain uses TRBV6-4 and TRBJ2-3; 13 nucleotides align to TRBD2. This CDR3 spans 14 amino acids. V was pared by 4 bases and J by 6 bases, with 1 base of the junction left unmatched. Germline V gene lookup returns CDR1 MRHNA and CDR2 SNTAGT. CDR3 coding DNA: TGTGCCAGCAGTGGACTAGCGGGGGGCGATACGCAGTATTTT. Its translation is CASSGLAGGDTQYF.

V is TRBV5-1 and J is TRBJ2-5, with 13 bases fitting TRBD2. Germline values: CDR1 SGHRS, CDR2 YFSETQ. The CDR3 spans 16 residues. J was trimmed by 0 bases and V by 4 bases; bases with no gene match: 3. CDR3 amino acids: CASSGGLAGYQETQYF. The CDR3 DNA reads TGCGCCAGCAGCGGGGGACTAGCGGGATACCAAGAGACCCAGTACTTC.

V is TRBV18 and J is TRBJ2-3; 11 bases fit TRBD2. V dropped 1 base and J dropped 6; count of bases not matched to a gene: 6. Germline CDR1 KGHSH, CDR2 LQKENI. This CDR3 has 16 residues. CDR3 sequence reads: CASSPQIAGGVDTQYF. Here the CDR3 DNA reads TGTGCCAGCTCACCACAAATAGCGGGAGGGGTGGATACGCAGTATTTT.

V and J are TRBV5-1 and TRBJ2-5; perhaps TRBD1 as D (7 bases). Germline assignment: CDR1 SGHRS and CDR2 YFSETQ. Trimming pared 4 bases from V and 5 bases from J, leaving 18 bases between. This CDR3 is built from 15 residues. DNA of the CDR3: TGCGCCAGCAGCCCTTCTACAGGGGAGGAGGAGACCCAGTACTTC. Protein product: CASSPSTGEEETQYF.

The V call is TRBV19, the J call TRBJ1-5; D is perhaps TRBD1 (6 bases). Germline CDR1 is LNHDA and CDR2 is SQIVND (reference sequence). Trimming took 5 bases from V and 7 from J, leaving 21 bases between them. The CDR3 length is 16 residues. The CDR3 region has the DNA TGTGCCAGTAGTCCTTCTTCAACAGGGAATGCCCAGCCCCAGCATTTT. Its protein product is CASSPSSTGNAQPQHF.

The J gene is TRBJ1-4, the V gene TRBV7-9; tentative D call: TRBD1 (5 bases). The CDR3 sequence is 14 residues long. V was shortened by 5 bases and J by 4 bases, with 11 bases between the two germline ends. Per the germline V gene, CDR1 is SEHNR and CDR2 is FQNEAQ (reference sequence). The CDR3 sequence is CASSPTAYNEKLFF. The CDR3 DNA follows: TGTGCCAGCAGCCCGACAGCTTATAATGAAAAACTGTTTTTT.

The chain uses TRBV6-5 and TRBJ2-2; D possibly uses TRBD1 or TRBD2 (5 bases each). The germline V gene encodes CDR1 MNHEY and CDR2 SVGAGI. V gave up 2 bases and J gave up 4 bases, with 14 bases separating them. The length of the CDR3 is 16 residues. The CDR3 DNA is TGTGCCAGCAGTTACGGTCGAGGGGCGGTCACCGGGGAGCTGTTTTTT. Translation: CASSYGRGAVTGELFF.